This entry concerns a single T cell receptor (beta chain). Germline CDR1 and CDR2: MNHEY and SMNVEV (reference sequence). The CDR3 runs 14 residues. After removal of 6 bases from V and 7 bases from J, the junction contained 10 bases not matched to a gene. The data were obtained in a study of cytomegalovirus exposure and HLA in healthy donors. The PCR contained 60 Vbeta and 13 Jbeta primers. Data came from immunoSEQ multiplex PCR; TCRdb stores just in-frame clones and leaves some out. The sample lists under 150,000 clones, approximately 78% seen once, with approximately 6% in the top ten. Sequenced: PBMCs. The chain links TRBV27 to TRBJ2-3; 7 nucleotides match TRBD1. This clonotype was sampled from a woman in her thirties or forties in good health and CMV-seropositive. Here the CDR3 reads CASSPGTDINTQYF. The CDR3 nucleotides read TGTGCCAGCAGCCCCGGGACAGATATTAATACGCAGTATTTT.